This record concerns one T cell receptor (beta chain) sequence. As yet, its antigen is unknown. This CDR3 is 13 amino acids long. Per germline, CDR1 SNHLY and CDR2 FYNNEI. The V and J ends lost 7 bases and 1 base respectively, with 10 bases between them. Some clones are missing from TCRdb's copy, which holds only in-frame ones; the method was immunoSEQ multiplex PCR. The data contain over 120,000 clones, about nine tenths of them singletons. This sample is part of a study of cytomegalovirus exposure and HLA in healthy donors. Study outcomes and limitations: Usually a TCR sequence was rare, but some public TCRs were found in many donors. As was reported, the classifier diagnosed cytomegalovirus status with high specificity and sensitivity. The TCR clusters that emerged in the first cohort tended, a later analysis found, to co-occur in the 120 or so validation repertoires.

The sample comprised PBMCs. The origin of this receptor is a woman aged 30 to 39 in good health and CMV-seropositive. The chain couples TRBV2 to TRBJ2-5; a weak D match, TRBD2 (7 bases). CDR3 DNA sequence: TGTGCCAGCAAGGGGGGGGTCCAAGAGACCCAGTACTTC. Its translation: CASKGGVQETQYF.